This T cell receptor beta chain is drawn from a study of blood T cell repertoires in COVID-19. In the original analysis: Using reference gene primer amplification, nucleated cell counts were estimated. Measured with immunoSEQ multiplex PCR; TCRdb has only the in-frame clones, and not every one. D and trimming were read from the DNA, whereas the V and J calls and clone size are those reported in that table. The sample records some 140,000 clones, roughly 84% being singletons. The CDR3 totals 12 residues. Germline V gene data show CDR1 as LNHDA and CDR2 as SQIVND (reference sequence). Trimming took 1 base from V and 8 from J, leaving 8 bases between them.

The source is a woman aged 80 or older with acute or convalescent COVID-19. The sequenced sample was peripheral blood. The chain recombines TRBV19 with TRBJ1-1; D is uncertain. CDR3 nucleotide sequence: TGTGCCAGTAGTATAGGGGCAGACGAAGCTTTCTTT. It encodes CASSIGADEAFF.